A selection of T cell receptor beta chains follows, all from one sample in a study of Graves' ophthalmopathy and Graves' hyperthyroidism. TCRdb redid the calling of the multiplex PCR reads with MiXCR, one entry per CDR3 protein. The sample contains around 660,000 distinct CDR3 sequences, under 50% of which appear only once. Specimen: peripheral blood. The receptors were sampled from an adult man with Graves' ophthalmopathy. Each CDR3 is given with its conserved first and last residue. D genes are given only for firm matches. Clone size appears in some rows only: once, few, many, or a class for an expanded clone.

v_gene,j_gene,d_gene,abundance,CDR3aa,CDR3nt
TRBV14,TRBJ2-6,-,-,CASSQCAGANVLTF,TGTGCCAGCAGCCAATGCGCAGGGGCCAACGTCCTGACTTTC
TRBV7-3,TRBJ1-1,TRBD1,many,CASSLIPGTGFDGGTEAFF,TGTGCCAGCAGCTTAATTCCCGGGACAGGGTTTGATGGTGGCACTGAAGCTTTCTTT
TRBV7-3,TRBJ1-2,-,-,CASSQGVARLGTNYGYTF,TGCGCCAGCAGCCAGGGTGTAGCGCGATTGGGGACTAACTATGGCTACACCTTC
TRBV24-1,TRBJ1-5,-,many,CATSEGGGAGAINQPQHF,TGTGCCACCAGTGAGGGAGGGGGGGCAGGGGCTATTAATCAGCCCCAGCATTTT
TRBV7-9,TRBJ2-7,TRBD1,many,CASSAQTGGSEQYF,TGTGCCAGCAGCGCCCAGACAGGGGGCAGCGAGCAGTACTTC
TRBV11-3,TRBJ2-7,TRBD1,-,CASSLVPGGSYEQYF,TGTGCCAGCAGCTTAGTCCCAGGGGGTTCCTACGAGCAGTACTTC
TRBV20-1,TRBJ1-2,-,many,CSAYLRGSGYTF,TGCAGTGCTTATCTCAGGGGTAGTGGCTACACCTTC
TRBV19,TRBJ2-7,-,many,CASSFEDSSYEQYF,TGTGCCAGTAGTTTCGAGGACAGTTCCTACGAGCAGTACTTC
TRBV7-6,TRBJ1-6,TRBD1,-,CASSRYRDRDNSPLHF,TGTGCCAGCAGCCGATACCGGGACAGGGATAATTCACCCCTCCACTTT
TRBV2,TRBJ1-1,-,once,CASSSNGENTEAFF,TGCGCCAGCAGCTCAAACGGAGAGAACACTGAAGCTTTCTTT
TRBV5-1,TRBJ1-3,-,-,CASSLLQGDGYTIYF,TGCGCCAGCAGCTTGTTGCAGGGCGATGGCTACACCATATATTTT
TRBV25-1,TRBJ1-2,-,-,CASLQANPIGRGDGYTF,TGTGCCAGCTTGCAGGCCAATCCCATCGGAAGGGGTGATGGCTACACCTTC
TRBV25-1,TRBJ1-3,-,-,CASSASISSGNTIYF,TGTGCCAGCAGTGCTTCCATTTCCTCTGGAAACACCATATATTTT
TRBV10-3,TRBJ1-6,TRBD1,few,CASTTRDRANSPLHF,TGTGCCAGCACAACCCGGGACAGGGCTAATTCACCCCTCCACTTT
TRBV2,TRBJ1-5,-,-,CASSELAGGGYNEPQHF,TGTGCCAGCAGTGAATTAGCGGGAGGAGGGTACAATGAGCCCCAGCATTTT
TRBV5-8,TRBJ1-2,-,-,CASSPTRAGLYGYTF,TGTGCCAGCAGCCCTACCCGGGCGGGATTATATGGCTACACCTTC
TRBV4-2,TRBJ1-5,-,few,CASSQDQGRVLEPQHF,TGTGCCAGCAGCCAAGATCAGGGAAGGGTCCTAGAGCCCCAGCATTTT
TRBV9,TRBJ2-2,-,-,CAGTWTANTGELFF,TGTGCCGGTACCTGGACTGCGAACACCGGGGAGCTGTTTTTT
TRBV20-1,TRBJ2-2,-,many,CSARSDDTGELFF,TGCAGTGCTAGGTCCGACGACACCGGGGAGCTGTTTTTT
TRBV10-3,TRBJ2-7,TRBD1,many,CAISITTGGRYF,TGTGCCATCAGTATTACTACAGGGGGAAGGTACTTC
TRBV25-1,TRBJ1-4,-,few,CARDGQGSEKLFF,TGTGCTAGAGACGGGCAGGGTAGTGAAAAACTGTTTTTT
TRBV10-3,TRBJ2-7,-,few,CASVSGAGVGEQYF,TGTGCCAGCGTTTCGGGAGCAGGGGTAGGCGAGCAGTACTTC
TRBV10-3,TRBJ2-6,TRBD1,-,CAISERLTGATEAF,TGTGCCATCAGTGAGCGATTAACAGGGGCCACTGAAGCTTTC
TRBV19,TRBJ1-5,-,-,CAYSNQPQHF,TGTGCCTATAGCAATCAGCCCCAGCATTTT
TRBV2,TRBJ2-7,-,many,CASSEVQSYEQYF,TGTGCCAGCAGTGAGGTTCAAAGCTACGAGCAGTACTTC
TRBV25-1,TRBJ2-3,TRBD2,-,CASSELSGGGGDTQYF,TGTGCCAGCAGTGAATTATCAGGCGGGGGTGGAGATACGCAGTATTTT
TRBV20-1,TRBJ2-7,-,few,CSARDGENYEQYF,TGCAGTGCTAGAGATGGCGAGAACTACGAGCAGTACTTC
TRBV3-1,TRBJ2-6,-,-,CASQEGSGANVLTF,TGTGCCAGCCAGGAGGGGAGCGGGGCCAACGTCCTGACTTTC
TRBV10-3,TRBJ1-5,-,few,CAISGGNQPQHF,TGTGCCATCAGCGGGGGCAATCAGCCCCAGCATTTT
TRBV10-3,TRBJ2-5,-,-,CAISRSLVGSETQYF,TGTGCCATCAGCCGCTCTCTCGTGGGCTCAGAGACCCAGTACTTC
TRBV25-1,TRBJ1-2,-,-,CASSDLEGGYTF,TGTGCCAGCAGTGATTTGGAGGGTGGCTACACCTTC
TRBV7-9,TRBJ2-7,-,many,CASSLVIHEQYF,TGTGCCAGCAGCTTAGTTATCCACGAGCAGTACTTC
TRBV6-6,TRBJ1-1,TRBD1,many,CASRRGTGAMNTEAFF,TGTGCCAGCAGGCGAGGGACAGGGGCCATGAACACTGAAGCTTTCTTT
TRBV5-1,TRBJ2-2,TRBD1,few,CASSRTGLFANTGELFF,TGCGCCAGCAGCCGGACAGGATTGTTCGCGAACACCGGGGAGCTGTTTTTT
TRBV29-1,TRBJ2-7,-,many,CSVLTADRQKQYF,TGCAGCGTTTTGACAGCGGACCGGCAGAAGCAGTACTTC